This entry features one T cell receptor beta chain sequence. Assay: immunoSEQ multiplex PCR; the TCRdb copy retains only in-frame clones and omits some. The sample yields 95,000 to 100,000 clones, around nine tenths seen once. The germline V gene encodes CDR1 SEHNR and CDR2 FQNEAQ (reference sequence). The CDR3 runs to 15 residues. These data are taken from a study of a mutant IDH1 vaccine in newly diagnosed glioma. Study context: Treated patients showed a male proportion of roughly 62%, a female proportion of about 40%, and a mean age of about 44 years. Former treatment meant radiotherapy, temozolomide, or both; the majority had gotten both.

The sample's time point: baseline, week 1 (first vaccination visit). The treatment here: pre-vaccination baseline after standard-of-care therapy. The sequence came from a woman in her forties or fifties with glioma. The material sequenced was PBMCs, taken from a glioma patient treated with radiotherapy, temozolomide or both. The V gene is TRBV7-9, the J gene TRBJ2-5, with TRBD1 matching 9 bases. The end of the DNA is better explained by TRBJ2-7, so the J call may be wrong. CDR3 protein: CASSLVGTGRYEQYF. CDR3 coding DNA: TGTGCCAGCAGCTTAGTAGGGACAGGGAGGTACGAGCAGTACTTC.